This is a list of T cell receptor beta chains from one sample in a study of shared clonotypes between healthy human individuals. TCRdb's table, derived via immunoSEQ multiplex PCR, lists solely in-frame clones and lacks some. The sample has about 1.5 million clones, 95% to 99% seen once. Sequences were obtained from naive CD4+ T cells sorted from blood. These receptors came from a man aged 25 to 40 in good health. Both conserved end residues are part of each CDR3. D genes are given only for firm matches. Size is omitted from some rows. Given values are once, few, many or a class for expanded clones.

DNA: TGCGCCAGCAGCTCGGAGACTGGTCACTCCTACAATGAGCAGTTCTTC
CDR3: CASSSETGHSYNEQFF
size: once
D: .
J: TRBJ2-1
V: TRBV5-1

DNA: TGTGCCAGCAGCGTAGCTCCCGGGGAGCTGTTTTTT
CDR3: CASSVAPGELFF
size: once
D: .
J: TRBJ2-2
V: TRBV9

DNA: TGCGCCAGCAGCTCCCTAGCGGGAGGCAAAGAGACCCAGTACTTC
CDR3: CASSSLAGGKETQYF
size: .
D: TRBD2
J: TRBJ2-5
V: TRBV5-1

DNA: TGTGCAAGTCGCTTAGCAGGGGGCCTCGGCACAGATACGCAGTATTTT
CDR3: CASRLAGGLGTDTQYF
size: .
D: .
J: TRBJ2-3
V: TRBV12-2

DNA: TGCAGCGTAGCGACAGGGGTCACAGATACGCAGTATTTT
CDR3: CSVATGVTDTQYF
size: .
D: TRBD1
J: TRBJ2-3
V: TRBV29-1

DNA: TGTGCCAGTAGATCCAGGGGGCTAGAGGACACTGAAGCTTTCTTT
CDR3: CASRSRGLEDTEAFF
size: .
D: TRBD1
J: TRBJ1-1
V: TRBV19

DNA: TGTGCCAGCAGCTTAGCGCGCGGAGAGCAGTTCTTC
CDR3: CASSLARGEQFF
size: .
D: .
J: TRBJ2-1
V: TRBV7-8

DNA: TGTGCCAGCAGCCGGGATGGAGGTGAAGCTTTCTTT
CDR3: CASSRDGGEAFF
size: .
D: .
J: TRBJ1-1
V: TRBV6-5

DNA: TGCGCCAGCAGCTTGGGGGGACAGGGGTCTGTGAAAAAACTGTTTTTT
CDR3: CASSLGGQGSVKKLFF
size: .
D: TRBD1
J: TRBJ1-4
V: TRBV5-1

DNA: TGTGCCATCATCCGGGTCGGGGTCGGAGCCAAAAACATTCAGTACTTC
CDR3: CAIIRVGVGAKNIQYF
size: .
D: .
J: TRBJ2-4
V: TRBV10-3

DNA: TGTGCCTGGGGGACAGGGGGAGGGTATGGCTACACCTTC
CDR3: CAWGTGGGYGYTF
size: .
D: TRBD1
J: TRBJ1-2
V: TRBV30

DNA: TGCGCCAGCAGTGAATCCCTAGCGGGAGCAGAGACCCAGTACTTC
CDR3: CASSESLAGAETQYF
size: once
D: TRBD2
J: TRBJ2-5
V: TRBV10-2

DNA: TGCGCCAGCAGCGTTTTAGCGGGGCGTTACTACGAGCAGTACTTC
CDR3: CASSVLAGRYYEQYF
size: .
D: TRBD2
J: TRBJ2-7
V: TRBV5-1

DNA: TGTGCCAGCAGTTACTCGGAGGGGATAAAGGGCTACGAGCAGTACTTC
CDR3: CASSYSEGIKGYEQYF
size: .
D: .
J: TRBJ2-7
V: TRBV6-5

DNA: TGTGCCAGCAGCTTGTATCCCTTGGGGGGCTACACCTTC
CDR3: CASSLYPLGGYTF
size: .
D: .
J: TRBJ1-2
V: TRBV5-4

DNA: TGTGCCAGCAGCCCGCGGGGGGCAGGGAGCTCCACAGATACGCAGTATTTT
CDR3: CASSPRGAGSSTDTQYF
size: .
D: TRBD2
J: TRBJ2-3
V: TRBV11-1

DNA: TGCGCCAGCAGCCTAGGGGGACAGGGGGCCCGAAAAGGGAGTAAACTCGACAATGAGCAGTTCTTC
CDR3: CASSLGGQGARKGSKLDNEQFF
size: .
D: TRBD1
J: TRBJ2-1
V: TRBV5-1

DNA: TGTGCCAGCACCGCGGACAGGGGGCAACTACGCGAGCAGTACTTC
CDR3: CASTADRGQLREQYF
size: .
D: TRBD1
J: TRBJ2-7
V: TRBV2

DNA: TGTGCCAGCTCACCGCTCGGCACTGAAGCTTTCTTT
CDR3: CASSPLGTEAFF
size: .
D: .
J: TRBJ1-1
V: TRBV18

DNA: TGCGCCAGCAGCTTAGGTCACCGCGGGGGCGAGGGGCAGTACTTC
CDR3: CASSLGHRGGEGQYF
size: once
D: .
J: TRBJ2-7
V: TRBV5-1